The clone carrying this T cell receptor beta chain turned up a few times. The target antigen is unknown. All donors came from Russia, were Caucasian and healthy, and spanned ages roughly 6 to 100. Isolation per sample recovered at least 6 million PBMCs. This entry comes from a study of blood T cells in healthy people across ages. Study-wide results and limits: TCR beta diversity correlated strongly with naive T cell percentage. Per million T cells, TCR beta diversity dropped about linearly as age rose.

The second PCR ran about 6 to 11 cycles with a sample-barcoded 5' primer and J-beta primers. In TCRdb, the 5' RACE reads were re-called with MiXCR into one record per CDR3 protein. The sample includes over 600,000 distinct CDR3 sequences, about 42% of them seen just once. The V end lost 4 bases, the J end lost 1 base, and 11 bases lay between the germline ends. CDR1 is SGHRS, CDR2 YFSETQ, per germline. There are 14 residues in the CDR3. This TCR derives from a man older than 75 in good health. The rearrangement uses TRBV5-1 and TRBJ2-5; D gene ambiguous. Sequencing used blood. The CDR3 sequence: CASSDRAGQETQYF. For the CDR3, the DNA is TGCGCCAGCAGCGACCGGGCCGGCCAAGAGACCCAGTACTTC.